This T cell receptor beta chain was sequenced during a study of T cell responses to AZD1222 COVID-19 vaccine. Study as a whole: Pooling of second doses given at about 4 or about 12 weeks was done.

V shed 2 bases and J shed 3 bases, with 16 bases lying between them. The CDR3 runs 16 residues. Germline V CDR1 and CDR2: MRHNA, SNTAGT. Study-wide results and limits: Just a handful of AZD1222 recipients were seropositive at baseline. Nearly half of spike-specific TCRs reportedly go after variant regions that carry no mutations. Donors were largely white British and mainly female; clonal diversity was possibly underestimated.

Concerning this clone itself: The target antigen is unknown.

Data came from immunoSEQ multiplex PCR; TCRdb stores just in-frame clones and leaves some out. The sample carries 150,000 or so clones, about 85% recorded once. The sequencing here drew on peripheral blood, taken on day 0 of AZD1222 vaccination. J is TRBJ1-1 and V is TRBV6-4, with a possible D match to TRBD1 (5 bases). This receptor was obtained from an adult in good health. The CDR3, as DNA: TGTGCCAGCAGTGACCCAGCAAAGGGGTGGTACACTGAAGCTTTCTTT. It codes for CASSDPAKGWYTEAFF.